This T cell receptor (beta chain) derives from a study of early T cells in non-severe SARS-CoV-2 infection. Study results and limitations: Matches to VDJdb favored anti-spike CD8 responses and missed private and CD4 specificities.

This CDR3 has 15 residues. Trimming shortened V by 5 bases and J by 5 bases, and 18 bases separated the two germline ends. In germline, CDR1 is MNHEY, CDR2 SMNVEV (reference sequence). TCRdb called the 5' RACE reads again in MiXCR, with one record for every CDR3 protein. The data show about 83,000 distinct CDR3 sequences, approximately 14% seen once. Regarding this clonotype: As yet, its antigen is unknown.

Specimen: whole blood. The gene calls are TRBV27 and TRBJ2-5; D is perhaps TRBD1 (6 bases). The TCR originated in an adult who was a healthcare worker with PCR-confirmed SARS-CoV-2 infection or an uninfected control (not recorded which). The DNA of the CDR3 is TGTGCCAGCAGTAAAACCTCAGGGGCCCGGGAGACCCAGTACTTC. It encodes CASSKTSGARETQYF.